This record covers a single TCR beta chain. Its antigen is not known. These data are taken from a study of shared clonotypes between healthy human individuals. In the study overall: Samples came from a couple of female and a few male donors aged 18 to 49.

Findings and limits, study-wide: Relative to clonotypes present in all four donors, those not shared had lower generation probabilities. Across a handful of donors, naive CD4 shared around 5%, naive CD8 more than 3%, memory CD4 2% to 2.5%, memory CD8 about 0.4%.

Running of the assay took place at deep level. The method was immunoSEQ multiplex PCR; TCRdb's version includes in-frame clones alone and lacks a portion of them. The data show some 1,400,000 clones, roughly 96% seen once. V lost 4 bases and J lost 2; bases outside the gene matches: 6. The V gene's germline CDR1 is SGHRS and CDR2 YFSETQ. The CDR3 has 17 residues. The chain recombines TRBV5-1 with TRBJ2-3, with TRBD2 matching over 14 bases. Specimen: naive CD4+ T cells sorted from blood. Subset in this sample: CD45RA+ positively selected. The sequence came from a young man in good health. Here the CDR3 DNA reads TGCGCCAGCAGCCCGACGACTAGCGGGAGGGCCACAGATACGCAGTATTTT. Amino acid sequence: CASSPTTSGRATDTQYF.